Shown below are 24 T cell receptor beta chains from a single sample sequenced in a study of T cells in women clearing cervical HPV infection. The repertoire was sequenced with immunoSEQ multiplex PCR; TCRdb's copy has only in-frame clones and lacks some. This sample's clone table lists some 30,000 clones. The sample was blood buffy coat. The receptors were gathered from a woman between 18 and 70 years old with a cervical HPV16 infection that either progressed to CIN3+ or cleared (not recorded which).

The CDR3 bases that were read are TGTGCCAGCAGTGATATCAGGGGGTACGAG. It specifies CASSDIRGYE. In full, the CDR3 is CASSDIRGYEQYF. This sequence joins TRBV6-1 and TRBJ2-7; 7 bases align to TRBD1. The missing CDR3 end, 3 residues past where the read stops, is filled in from the germline J gene. The CDR3 runs 13 residues. Germline CDR1 MNHNS, CDR2 SASEGT. V lost 3 bases and J lost 4; bases outside the gene matches: 3.

Notes on this clone: The sequenced fragment ends 3 residues before the CDR3 boundary, so the rest is inferred from the germline J gene. This chain links TRBV6-4 with TRBJ2-3; 10 positions match TRBD1. The CDR3 runs 13 residues. Germline values: CDR1 MRHNA, CDR2 SNTAGT. The V gene end was trimmed by 10 bases and the J gene end by 2 bases; junction bases not matched to a gene: 3. This CDR3 is CATGTGDTDTQYF. The sequenced part of the CDR3 DNA is TGTGCCACCGGGACAGGGGACACAGATACG.

CDR3 protein: CASPPSRLDRGLATDTQYF. The part of the CDR3 DNA that was read is TGTGCCAGCCCCCCTTCCCGACTAGACAGGGGGCTTGCGACAGATACC. The rearrangement joins TRBV18 to TRBJ2-5; 10 bases map to TRBD1. Sequencing ends 3 residues short of the CDR3 end; the germline J gene provides the rest. The CDR3 spans 19 residues. The germline CDR1 and CDR2 sequences are KGHSH and LQKENI. The whole variable domain, remainder taken from reference TRBV18 and TRBJ2-5, is NAGVMQNPRHLVRRRGQEARLRCSPMKGHSHVYWYRQLPEEGLKFMVYLQKENIIDESGMPKERFSAEFPKEGPSILRIQQVVRGDSAAYFCASPPSRLDRGLATDTQYFGPGTRLLVL.

Regarding this clone: The read ends 3 residues before the CDR3 terminus; that terminus is restored from the germline J gene. V usage is TRBV5-1 and J usage is TRBJ2-7; 10 bases are a match to TRBD1. This CDR3 region has 14 residues. The germline V gene has CDR1 SGHRS and CDR2 YFSETQ. V lost 5 bases to trimming and J lost 4 bases; unmatched junction nucleotides: 6. The CDR3: CASRALDRGYEQYF. The sequenced CDR3 bases are TGCGCCAGCAGGGCCCTGGACAGGGGGTACGAG.

A note on this clone: Sequencing ends 3 residues short of the CDR3 end; the germline J gene provides the rest. The gene calls are TRBV14 and TRBJ2-7, with 8 bases that match TRBD1. Unmatched junction bases numbered 3, after V lost 5 bases and J lost 3 bases. The CDR3 length is 13 residues. CDR1 and CDR2 (germline): SGHDN, FVKESK. The sequenced part of the CDR3 DNA is TGTGCCAGCAGCATTACAGGGGGCTACGAG. Protein sequence: CASSITGGYE. In full, the CDR3 is CASSITGGYEQYF.

To note about this clone: The sequence runs out 3 residues before the end of the CDR3; the remainder is reconstructed from the germline J gene. The chain combines TRBV18 with TRBJ2-1; no reliable D call. The germline V gene encodes CDR1 KGHSH and CDR2 LQKENI. The length of the CDR3 is 15 residues. The germline V and J ends were trimmed by 3 bases and 0 bases, with 9 bases remaining between them. CDR3 DNA, as far as it was read: TGTGCCAGCTCACCGATGACTCACTCCTACAATGAG. It translates to CASSPMTHSYNE. The full CDR3 protein is CASSPMTHSYNEQFF.

As for this clone: The CDR3 is cut off 3 residues early in the read; its end comes from the germline J gene. This sequence joins TRBV20-1 and TRBJ2-1; TRBD2 matches 13 bases. This CDR3 contains 14 residues. J was trimmed by 6 bases and V by 4 bases; bases with no gene match: 3. CDR1 is DFQATT and CDR2 is SNEGSKA in the germline V gene (reference sequence). The covered CDR3 bases are TGCAGTGCTACCGGGACTAGCGGGGTCAATGAG. Its protein is CSATGTSGVNE. The complete CDR3 protein is CSATGTSGVNEQFF.

With respect to this clone: The DNA ends 3 residues before the CDR3 does, and the rest of the CDR3 is filled in from the germline J gene. The chain couples TRBV19 to TRBJ1-3, with D possibly TRBD1 on 6 matching bases. Between the trimmed V and J ends, which lost 5 bases and 5 bases, there was a span of 16 bases. The CDR3 is 15 residues long. From germline, CDR1 is LNHDA and CDR2 SQIVND (reference sequence). The part of the CDR3 DNA that was read is TGTGCCAGTAGTCCCTTCGACAGGTGGCGAAACACC. This translates into CASSPFDRWRNT. The whole CDR3 is CASSPFDRWRNTIYF.

Remarks on this clone: The germline gene is not matched at one end of the junction; a read error may be the cause. The read finishes 3 residues shy of the CDR3 end, and the germline J gene is used to complete it. The sample contains more than one DNA sequence encoding this CDR3. The genes are TRBV7-2 and TRBJ1-3; TRBD1 is a possible D gene (6 bases). CDR3 length: 15 amino acids. The germline V gene has CDR1 SGHTA and CDR2 FQGNSA. CDR3 protein: CASSFDRPAGNTIYF. CDR3 DNA, as far as it was read: TGTGCCAGCAGCTTTGACAGGCCGGCTGGAAACACA.

Notes on this clone: The sequenced fragment ends 3 residues before the CDR3 boundary, so the rest is inferred from the germline J gene. V is TRBV19 and J is TRBJ2-4; D may be TRBD1 (6 bases). Germline loops: CDR1 LNHDA, CDR2 SQIVND (reference sequence). This CDR3 has 14 residues. This CDR3 is CASSLKTGNYGQYF. The sequenced CDR3 bases are TGTGCCAGTAGTCTCAAGACAGGAAACTATGGT.

In regard to this clone: The read is 3 residues too short to cover the CDR3 end, so that end is filled in from the germline J gene. This chain connects TRBV18 to TRBJ1-5; TRBD1 agrees at 8 bases. Germline CDR1 is KGHSH and CDR2 is LQKENI. The CDR3 spans 15 residues. Incomplete CDR3 DNA: TGTGCCAGCTCACCAGACAGGGGAACCACAGATCCC. As protein: CASSPDRGTTDP. In full, the CDR3 is CASSPDRGTTDPQHF. Using reference TRBV18 and TRBJ1-5 for the parts outside the CDR3, the full variable domain is NAGVMQNPRHLVRRRGQEARLRCSPMKGHSHVYWYRQLPEEGLKFMVYLQKENIIDESGMPKERFSAEFPKEGPSILRIQQVVRGDSAAYFCASSPDRGTTDPQHFGDGTRLSIL.

Note on this clone: The read halts 3 residues ahead of the CDR3 end, with the missing end drawn from the germline J gene. The rearrangement joins TRBV5-1 to TRBJ1-5; 8 bases are shared with TRBD1. This CDR3 contains 15 residues. J lost 4 bases, V lost 4 bases, and 7 bases had no gene match. Germline CDR1 reads SGHRS; CDR2 reads YFSETQ. CDR3 DNA, as far as it was read: TGCGCCAGCAGCCTCGCGGGACAGGAAAATCAGCCC. Encoded protein: CASSLAGQENQP. In full, the CDR3 is CASSLAGQENQPQHF.

CDR3 in amino acids: CSARDRGGVTSYNEQFF. CDR3 bases read: TGCAGTGCTAGAGACCGGGGGGGGGTCACCTCCTACAATGAG. This rearrangement joins TRBV20-1 to TRBJ2-1; 8 bases agree with TRBD2. Read sequence stops 3 residues before the CDR3 end, and the germline J gene provides the missing end. CDR1 is DFQATT and CDR2 is SNEGSKA in the germline V gene (reference sequence). V dropped 0 bases and J dropped 0; count of bases not matched to a gene: 7. The CDR3 is 17 residues long.

CDR3 bases read: TGTGCCAGCAGCGCGAGTCCCCAGGAGGGGGCGGGCTATGGC. Residues: CASSASPQEGAGYG. The whole CDR3 reads CASSASPQEGAGYGYTF. The chain links TRBV9 to TRBJ1-2, with 7 positions matching TRBD1. The missing CDR3 end, 3 residues past where the read stops, is filled in from the germline J gene. Germline V lookup: CDR1 SGDLS, CDR2 YYNGEE. V lost 3 bases to trimming and J lost 4 bases; unmatched junction nucleotides: 15. The CDR3 loop spans 17 amino acids.

A remark on this clone: Mismatch with germline at one junction end may stem from a read error. The CDR3 end is not reached by the read, which stops 3 residues before it; the germline J gene fills it in. The chain couples TRBV4-2 to TRBJ1-2, with 8 bases identical to TRBD1. Per germline, CDR1 LGHNA and CDR2 YNFKEQ. The CDR3 has 13 amino acids. The CDR3 is CASSRGTGYGYTF. CDR3 DNA (partial): TGCGCCAGCAGCCGAGGGACAGGCTATGGC.

Remarks on this clone: The read ends 3 residues before the CDR3 terminus; that terminus is restored from the germline J gene. The chain employs TRBV20-1 and TRBJ1-1, with D perhaps TRBD1 (5 bases). CDR3 length equals 16 residues. From germline, CDR1 is DFQATT and CDR2 SNEGSKA (reference sequence). The CDR3 is CSARGTGLAVGETAFF. The CDR3 DNA, read in part, is TGCAGTGCTAGAGGTACCGGACTAGCGGTAGGGGAGACA.

A note on this clone: The read stops 3 residues short of the end of the CDR3; the missing end is completed from the germline J gene. The chain combines TRBV7-6 with TRBJ2-3; possible D gene TRBD1, 5 bases. Germline V lookup: CDR1 SGHVS, CDR2 FNYEAQ. The CDR3 consists of 14 residues. This CDR3 reads CASSLMTVQEAQYF. The sequenced part of the CDR3 DNA is TGTGCCAGCAGCTTAATGACAGTCCAAGAGGCG.

Worth noting for this clone: The read is 3 residues too short to cover the CDR3 end, so that end is filled in from the germline J gene. The V gene is TRBV20-1, the J gene TRBJ1-6; 8 nucleotides match TRBD1. Germline CDR1 reads DFQATT; CDR2 reads SNEGSKA (reference sequence). The CDR3 consists of 12 residues. CDR3 DNA, as far as it was read: TGCAGTGCTAGAGAACAGGGGGATCCC. Protein product: CSAREQGDP. The whole CDR3 protein reads CSAREQGDPLHF.

For this clone: The junction shows a germline mismatch at one end, possibly a read error. The read ends 3 residues shy of where the CDR3 ends; the end is completed using the germline J gene. The chain combines TRBV4-2 with TRBJ2-7; perhaps TRBD1 as D (6 bases). The CDR3 runs to 15 residues. Looked up from germline, CDR1 is LGHNA and CDR2 is YNFKEQ. This CDR3 reads CASRQGKDYGYEQYF. The covered CDR3 bases are TGCGCCAGCCGGCAGGGGAAGGATTATGGCTACGAG.

Details on this clone: The read terminates 3 residues ahead of where the CDR3 ends, so the germline J gene completes it. The V gene is TRBV10-3, the J gene TRBJ2-2, with D maybe TRBD2 (5 bases). The CDR3 contains 14 residues. The ends were cut back, 3 bases at V and 3 bases at J, with 8 bases in the middle. The V gene's germline CDR1 is ENHRY and CDR2 SYGVKD. The sequenced part of the CDR3 DNA is TGTGCCATCAGTGACAGAGCGGACACCGGGGAG. It codes for CAISDRADTGE. The entire CDR3 is CAISDRADTGELFF.

As concerns this clone: From the germline J gene comes the end of the CDR3, since the read stops 3 residues before it. The rearrangement uses TRBV5-6 and TRBJ2-1; D gene uncertain. The length of the CDR3 is 13 residues. Deletions cut 3 bases from V and 4 bases from J, with 8 bases between. CDR1 SGHDT and CDR2 YYEEEE come from the germline V gene. The CDR3 bases that were read are TGTGCCAGCAGCTCAACAAGTTACAATGAG. Encoded protein: CASSSTSYNE. The full CDR3 reads CASSSTSYNEQFF.

For this clone: The CDR3 end is not reached by the read, which stops 3 residues before it; the germline J gene fills it in. The chain is built from TRBV19 and TRBJ1-2; D uncertain. Trimming shortened V by 3 bases and J by 3 bases, and 11 bases separated the two germline ends. Per the germline V gene, CDR1 is LNHDA and CDR2 is SQIVND (reference sequence). The CDR3 extends over 14 amino acids. CDR3 in amino acids: CASSIIQADYGYTF. Partial CDR3 DNA: TGTGCCAGTAGTATTATCCAGGCAGACTATGGC.

In regard to this clone: Coverage ceases 3 residues before the CDR3 finishes, and the germline J gene fills in the end. The chain recombines TRBV18 with TRBJ2-7; D might be TRBD1 (6 bases). The CDR3 contains 14 residues. Between the trimmed V and J ends, which lost 2 bases and 3 bases, there was a span of 11 bases. Germline CDR1 KGHSH, CDR2 LQKENI. The CDR3 is CASSPSDSRYEQYF. The covered CDR3 bases are TGTGCCAGCTCACCATCGGACAGCCGCTACGAG.

Remarks on this clone: One end of the junction is discordant with germline, which a read error may explain. The sequenced fragment ends 3 residues before the CDR3 boundary, so the rest is inferred from the germline J gene. The V gene is TRBV2, the J gene TRBJ2-2; tentatively, D is TRBD2 (6 bases). Germline V gene lookup returns CDR1 SNHLY and CDR2 FYNNEI. This CDR3 region has 15 residues. The chain's CDR3 is CARGGPSPGSGALFF. The covered CDR3 bases are TGTGCCAGGGGGGGTCCTTCTCCGGGATCTGGGGCG.